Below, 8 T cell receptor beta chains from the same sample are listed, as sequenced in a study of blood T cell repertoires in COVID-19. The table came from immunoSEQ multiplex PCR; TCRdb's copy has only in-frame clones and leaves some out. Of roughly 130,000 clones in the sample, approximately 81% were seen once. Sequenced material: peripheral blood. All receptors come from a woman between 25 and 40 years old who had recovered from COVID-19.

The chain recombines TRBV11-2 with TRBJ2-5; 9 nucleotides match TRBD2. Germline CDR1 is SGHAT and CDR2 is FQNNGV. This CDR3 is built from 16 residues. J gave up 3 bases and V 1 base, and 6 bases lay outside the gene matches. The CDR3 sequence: CASSLVGLAGKETQYF. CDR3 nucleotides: TGTGCCAGCAGCTTAGTGGGTCTAGCGGGAAAAGAGACCCAGTACTTC.

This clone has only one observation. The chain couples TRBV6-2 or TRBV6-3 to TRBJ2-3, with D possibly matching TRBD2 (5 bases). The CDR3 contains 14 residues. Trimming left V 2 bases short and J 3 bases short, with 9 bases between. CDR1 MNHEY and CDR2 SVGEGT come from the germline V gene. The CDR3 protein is CASSYDSGTDTQYF. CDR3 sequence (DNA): TGTGCCAGCAGTTACGATTCGGGGACAGATACGCAGTATTTT.

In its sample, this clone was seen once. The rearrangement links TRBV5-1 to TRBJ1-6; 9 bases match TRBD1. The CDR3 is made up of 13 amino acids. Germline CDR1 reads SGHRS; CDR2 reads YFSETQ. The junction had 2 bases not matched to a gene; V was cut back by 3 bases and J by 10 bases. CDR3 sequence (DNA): TGCGCCAGCAGCTCGGACAGGGGATCACCCCTCCACTTT. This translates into CASSSDRGSPLHF.

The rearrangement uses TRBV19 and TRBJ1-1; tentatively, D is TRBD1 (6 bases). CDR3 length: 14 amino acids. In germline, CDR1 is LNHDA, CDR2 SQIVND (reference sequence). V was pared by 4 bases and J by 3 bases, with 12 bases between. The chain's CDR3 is CASSTSGGYTEAFF. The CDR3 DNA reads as TGTGCCAGTAGTACCAGCGGGGGCTACACTGAAGCTTTCTTT.

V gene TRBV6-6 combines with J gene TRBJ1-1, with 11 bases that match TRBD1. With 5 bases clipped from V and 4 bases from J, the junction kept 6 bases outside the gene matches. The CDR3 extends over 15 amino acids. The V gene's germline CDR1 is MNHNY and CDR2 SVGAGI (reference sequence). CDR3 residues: CASSPIGTGGTEAFF. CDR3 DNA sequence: TGTGCCAGCAGTCCAATTGGGACAGGGGGCACTGAAGCTTTCTTT.

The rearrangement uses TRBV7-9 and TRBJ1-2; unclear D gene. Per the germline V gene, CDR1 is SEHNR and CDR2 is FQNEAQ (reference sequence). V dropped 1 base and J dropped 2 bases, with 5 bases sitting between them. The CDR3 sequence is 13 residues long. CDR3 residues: CASSLVQNYGYTF. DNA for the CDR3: TGTGCCAGCAGCTTAGTCCAGAACTATGGCTACACCTTC. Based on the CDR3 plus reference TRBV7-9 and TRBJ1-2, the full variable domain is DTGVSQNPRHKITKRGQNVTFRCDPISEHNRLYWYRQTLGQGPEFLTYFQNEAQLEKSRLLSDRFSAERPKGSFSTLEIQRTEQGDSAMYLCASSLVQNYGYTFGSGTRLTVV.

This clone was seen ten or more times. As DNA, the CDR3 is TGTGCCAGCAGCCCGAGAGGACAGCCGTATGGCTACACCTTC. As protein: CASSPRGQPYGYTF. This chain joins TRBV7-9 and TRBJ1-2, with D maybe TRBD1 (6 bases). Germline V gene lookup returns CDR1 SEHNR and CDR2 FQNEAQ (reference sequence). V was shortened by 5 bases and J by 5 bases, with 15 bases between the two germline ends. This CDR3 is built from 14 residues. The entire variable domain, with the rest obtained from reference TRBV7-9 and TRBJ1-2, is as follows: DTGVSQNPRHKITKRGQNVTFRCDPISEHNRLYWYRQTLGQGPEFLTYFQNEAQLEKSRLLSDRFSAERPKGSFSTLEIQRTEQGDSAMYLCASSPRGQPYGYTFGSGTRLTVV.

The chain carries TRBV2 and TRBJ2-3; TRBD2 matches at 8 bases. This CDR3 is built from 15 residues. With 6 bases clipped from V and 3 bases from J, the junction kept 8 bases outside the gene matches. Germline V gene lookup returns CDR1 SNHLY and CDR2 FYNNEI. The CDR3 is CASRRETSVTDTQYF. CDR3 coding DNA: TGTGCCAGCAGAAGGGAGACTAGCGTTACAGATACGCAGTATTTT. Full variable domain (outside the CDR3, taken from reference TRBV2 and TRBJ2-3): EPEVTQTPSHQVTQMGQEVILRCVPISNHLYFYWYRQILGQKVEFLVSFYNNEISEKSEIFDDQFSVERPDGSNFTLKIRSTKLEDSAMYFCASRRETSVTDTQYFGPGTRLTVL.